A single sample gave rise to the 25 T cell receptor beta chains below, sequenced in a study of T cells in Graves' hyperthyroidism and ophthalmopathy (dated by TCRdb to about 2019). Library preparation employed multiplex PCR. These reads were obtained on an Illumina HiSeq 2000. Amplification of TCR beta CDR3 regions was carried out from RNA transcripts. A first-round RT-PCR of the TCR CDR3 used the HTBI primer set with the Qiagen OneStep RT-PCR kit. TCRdb reanalyzed the raw reads on its own, using fastp at Q25 for trimming and MiXCR for clone calling, and kept in-frame beta chains. Rows are combined by CDR3 protein, so each entry shows the most common genes and DNA. Present in this sample are hundreds of thousands of distinct CDR3 sequences, more than 11% of which were seen just once. The leading ten clones occupy 5.5% to 7.5% of the sample. Specimen: blood. The receptors come from a woman in her twenties or thirties with Graves' hyperthyroidism that later progressed to Graves' ophthalmopathy.

This chain uses TRBV19 with TRBJ2-7; weak D call: TRBD1 (6 bases). This CDR3 is built from 13 residues. Germline CDR1 LNHDA, CDR2 SQIVND (reference sequence). The CDR3 nucleotides are TGTGCTACCACGGGACAAGTGAGTCGCGAGCAGTACTTC. It specifies CATTGQVSREQYF.

This clonotype was recorded many times. The chain combines TRBV15 with TRBJ1-1; tentative D call: TRBD1 (5 bases). The CDR3 runs to 12 residues. Trimming stripped 2 bases from V and 7 bases from J, with 8 bases between. Looked up from germline, CDR1 is LNHNV and CDR2 is YYDKDF (reference sequence). The CDR3 nucleotides are TGTGCCACCAGCAGATCGACAGATGAAGCTTTCTTT. It is translated as CATSRSTDEAFF.

Ten or more counts support this clonotype. The chain carries TRBV7-8 and TRBJ2-5; TRBD2 matches 7 bases. This CDR3 spans 13 amino acids. V trimming: 10 bases; J trimming: 8 bases; junction bases outside the gene matches: 13. Looked up from germline, CDR1 is SGHVS and CDR2 is FQNEAQ. CDR3: CATLGGTAGTQYF. The CDR3 bases are TGTGCCACCCTCGGGGGGACCGCAGGCACCCAGTACTTC. Variable domain in full (rest from reference TRBV7-8 and TRBJ2-5): GAGVSQSPRYKVAKRGQDVALRCDPISGHVSLFWYQQALGQGPEFLTYFQNEAQLDKSGLPSDRFFAERPEGSVSTLKIQRTQQEDSAVYLCATLGGTAGTQYFGPGTRLLVL.

This clonotype has at least ten counts. This rearrangement joins TRBV11-3 to TRBJ1-3; no clear D gene. Germline values: CDR1 SGHNT, CDR2 YENEEA. The length of the CDR3 is 15 residues. Deletions cut 5 bases from V and 0 bases from J, with 11 bases between. The CDR3 DNA reads as TGTGCCAGCAGCCCAGTGGAGAGCTCTGGAAACACCATATATTTT. Protein sequence: CASSPVESSGNTIYF.

This clonotype was seen a handful of times. V is TRBV3-1 and J is TRBJ1-1; D may be TRBD1 (6 bases). The V end lost 4 bases, the J end lost 2 bases, and 17 bases lay between the germline ends. This CDR3 contains 16 residues. Per germline, CDR1 LGHDT and CDR2 YNNKEL (reference sequence). In DNA form, the CDR3 reads TGTGCCAGCAGCCCCTCCGGTGGGGGCTCTAACACTGAAGCTTTCTTT. This codes for CASSPSGGGSNTEAFF. The full variable domain, its missing parts supplied by reference TRBV3-1 and TRBJ1-1, is DTAVSQTPKYLVTQMGNDKSIKCEQNLGHDTMYWYKQDSKKFLKIMFSYNNKELIINETVPNRFSPKSPDKAHLNLHINSLELGDSAVYFCASSPSGGGSNTEAFFGQGTRLTVV.

This clonotype was counted at least ten times. The chain uses TRBV20-1 and TRBJ2-7; 8 bases agree with TRBD1. Germline assignment: CDR1 DFQATT and CDR2 SNEGSKA (reference sequence). This CDR3 has 15 amino acids. Trimming cost V 0 bases and J 3 bases; bases outside gene matches: 7. The CDR3 DNA reads as TGCAGTGCTAGAGACTCCGGGACAGGCCGCTACGAGCAGTACTTC. It translates to CSARDSGTGRYEQYF.

A single count supports this clonotype. It may be a read error: a sequence one base away is much more abundant. Here the CDR3 DNA reads TGTGCCACCAGTGGGCCGGGGCGCGTCACCGGGGAGCTGTTTTTT. Translating it yields CATSGPGRVTGELFF. This chain links TRBV24-1 with TRBJ2-2; D could derive from TRBD1 or TRBD2 (5 bases each). In germline, CDR1 is KGHDR, CDR2 SFDVKD. The CDR3 covers 15 residues. Trimming removed 5 bases from V and 4 bases from J, with 13 bases in between.

Of note for this clonotype: A single base separates this from a much larger clone, so it may be a read error. The chain is built from TRBV5-1 and TRBJ2-7; 10 bases agree with TRBD1. CDR3 length equals 14 residues. CDR1 and CDR2 from the germline V gene are SGHRS and YFSETQ. The CDR3 DNA sequence: TGCACCAGCAGCCCGGGACAGGGGCACTACGAGCAGTACTTC. This translates into CTSSPGQGHYEQYF.

The chain couples TRBV18 to TRBJ1-1, with D uncertain. CDR3 length: 15 amino acids. CDR1 is KGHSH, CDR2 LQKENI, per germline. V gave up 3 bases and J gave up 1 base, with 12 bases separating them. This CDR3 is CASSPPGPGNTEAFF. For the CDR3, the DNA is TGTGCCAGCTCACCCCCCGGTCCAGGGAACACTGAAGCTTTCTTT.

This clonotype was seen repeatedly, ten times or more. The gene calls are TRBV10-3 and TRBJ1-1; D uncertain. The length of the CDR3 is 14 residues. Germline lookup yields CDR1 ENHRY and CDR2 SYGVKD. V dropped 9 bases and J dropped 0 bases, with 14 bases sitting between them. CDR3 in DNA: TGTGCCATGCGGAGCGAAGCGATGAACACTGAAGCTTTCTTT. It specifies CAMRSEAMNTEAFF.

This clonotype was counted many times. The genes are TRBV5-1 and TRBJ1-1; D call uncertain. In germline, CDR1 is SGHRS, CDR2 YFSETQ. Trimming removed 6 bases at V and 3 bases at J, with 12 bases between. The CDR3 length is 13 residues. The CDR3 sequence is CASTSSQDTEAFF. The CDR3, as DNA: TGCGCCAGCACTAGTTCTCAGGACACTGAAGCTTTCTTT.

This clonotype was recorded many times. The chain carries TRBV20-1 and TRBJ1-1, with TRBD1 identical over 8 bases. The V and J ends lost 6 bases and 3 bases, in that order; junction bases with no gene match: 9. CDR1 is DFQATT and CDR2 is SNEGSKA in the germline V gene (reference sequence). The CDR3 contains 14 residues. In DNA, the CDR3 is TGCAGTGCGGGCTACAGGGGGACGGACACTGAAGCTTTCTTT. Amino acids: CSAGYRGTDTEAFF.

This chain uses TRBV7-2 with TRBJ2-1; D is unresolved. Germline V gives CDR1 SGHTA, CDR2 FQGNSA. The CDR3 runs to 10 residues. Trimming stripped 6 bases from V and 10 bases from J, with 7 bases between. CDR3 sequence (DNA): TGTGCCAGCAGATTAAGAGAGCAGTTCTTC. Its protein is CASRLREQFF.

This clonotype was counted at least ten times. The V gene is TRBV20-1, the J gene TRBJ2-3, with TRBD2 identical over 9 bases. In germline, CDR1 is DFQATT, CDR2 SNEGSKA (reference sequence). The length of the CDR3 is 15 residues. Trimming at V came to 0 bases and at J to 0 bases, leaving 1 base not matched to a gene. The CDR3 spells CSARDGLASTDTQYF. In DNA, the CDR3 is TGCAGTGCTAGAGACGGACTAGCGAGCACAGATACGCAGTATTTT.

This clonotype was counted ten times or more. The CDR3 nucleotides are TGTGCCAGCAGCTTAGATATCTTAGCGGCAGGGAACAATGAGCAGTTCTTC. Encoded protein: CASSLDILAAGNNEQFF. The chain recombines TRBV7-2 with TRBJ2-1, with D maybe TRBD2 (6 bases). Trimming cost V 1 base and J 5 bases, with 18 bases left between them. The V gene's germline CDR1 is SGHTA and CDR2 FQGNSA. CDR3 length equals 17 residues.

This clonotype was seen repeatedly, ten times or more. The chain is built from TRBV9 and TRBJ2-5; 9 nucleotides match TRBD1. The CDR3 spans 15 residues. CDR1 is SGDLS and CDR2 is YYNGEE in the germline V gene. After removal of 0 bases from V and 4 bases from J, the junction contained 4 bases not matched to a gene. In nucleotides, the CDR3 is TGTGCCAGCAGCGTAGGGGACAGGGAGGGAGAGACCCAGTACTTC. This sequence encodes CASSVGDREGETQYF.

As concerns this clonotype: Since a much larger clone is just one base distant, this may be a read error. Here the CDR3 omits its conserved ending phenylalanine or tryptophan, so a read error is the likely source. The chain combines TRBV20-1 with TRBJ2-3; D uncertain. This CDR3 has 12 residues. Trimming shortened V by 5 bases and J by 5 bases, and 11 bases separated the two germline ends. Germline V gene lookup returns CDR1 DFQATT and CDR2 SNEGSKA (reference sequence). CDR3 loop: CSARVQGDTQYV. The CDR3 DNA is TGCAGTGCTCGCGTACAAGGAGATACGCAGTATGTT.

This clonotype was detected many times. The rearrangement joins TRBV2 to TRBJ1-2; tentative D call: TRBD1 (5 bases). CDR1 is SNHLY, CDR2 FYNNEI, per germline. With 8 bases removed from V and 2 bases from J, the gap between germline ends came to 12 bases. This CDR3 region has 13 residues. CDR3 DNA sequence: TGTGCCAGCGGGGACCCTAGAAACTATGGCTACACCTTC. It is translated as CASGDPRNYGYTF.

This clonotype was seen at least ten times. The rearrangement links TRBV12-3 or TRBV12-4 to TRBJ2-1, with 8 bases that match TRBD2. The V and J ends lost 7 bases and 7 bases, in that order; junction bases with no gene match: 12. CDR3 size: 15 residues. DNA for the CDR3: TGTGCCAGCAACCAAGATCCGGGACTAGGTAATGAGCAGTTCTTC. This codes for CASNQDPGLGNEQFF.

The table lists this clonotype with many counts. The chain employs TRBV3-1 and TRBJ2-3; TRBD1 matches 9 bases. Germline V lookup: CDR1 LGHDT, CDR2 YNNKEL (reference sequence). The CDR3 covers 14 residues. J lost 7 bases, V lost 3 bases, and 5 bases had no gene match. The CDR3 sequence is CASSHRTGVNTQYF. The CDR3 region has the DNA TGTGCCAGCAGCCATAGGACAGGGGTAAATACGCAGTATTTT.

The sample holds many counts of this clonotype. The V call is TRBV6-1, the J call TRBJ1-1; D unresolved. The V end was cut by 8 bases, the J end by 3 bases, with 10 bases between. CDR1 is MNHNS, CDR2 SASEGT, per germline. This CDR3 spans 12 amino acids. For the CDR3, the DNA is TGTGCCAGCTCGGGCCCGGACACTGAAGCTTTCTTT. It translates to CASSGPDTEAFF.

This clonotype appeared many times. V usage is TRBV20-1 and J usage is TRBJ2-7; D possibly uses TRBD1 or TRBD2 (5 bases each). Germline assignment: CDR1 DFQATT and CDR2 SNEGSKA (reference sequence). There are 14 residues in the CDR3. V was pared by 2 bases and J by 7 bases, with 18 bases between. For the CDR3, the DNA is TGCAGTGCTAGACCGGGACGGCTGGAGAGAGAGCAGTACTTC. The encoded protein is CSARPGRLEREQYF.

The gene calls are TRBV4-3 and TRBJ2-6, with D perhaps being TRBD1 or TRBD2 (6 bases each). The CDR3 has 17 residues. V lost 6 bases and J lost 3, with 18 bases in between. Germline CDR1 LGHNA, CDR2 YSLEER. The CDR3 spells CASSREGGRIGANVLTF. The CDR3, as DNA: TGCGCCAGCAGTCGCGAAGGGGGGCGAATTGGGGCCAACGTCCTGACTTTC.

The chain joins TRBV20-1 to TRBJ2-2, with D perhaps TRBD2 (6 bases). V was trimmed by 5 bases and J by 4 bases, leaving 14 bases between them. Germline lookup yields CDR1 DFQATT and CDR2 SNEGSKA (reference sequence). The CDR3 spans 14 residues. The CDR3 coding sequence is TGCAGTGCTGGGATAGCGGACTTCACCGGGGAGCTGTTTTTT. Protein: CSAGIADFTGELFF.

In its sample, this clonotype was seen many times. J is TRBJ2-7 and V is TRBV27; TRBD1 is a possible D gene (6 bases). CDR1 is MNHEY, CDR2 SMNVEV, per germline (reference sequence). This CDR3 has 12 residues. V was pared by 6 bases and J by 4 bases, with 10 bases between. CDR3 DNA: TGTGCCAGCAGCAGGGGAAGGTACGAGCAGTACTTC. Translation: CASSRGRYEQYF.